A selection of T cell receptor beta chains follows, all from one sample in a study of blood T cells in healthy people across ages. TCRdb re-derived calls from the 5' RACE reads in MiXCR, one entry per CDR3 protein. The data hold 1.4 million or so distinct CDR3 sequences, with 42% observed a single time. Sequenced input: blood. The source of these receptors is a young woman in good health. Both conserved end residues are part of each CDR3. The D gene is left open where the match is weak. A row's size may be missing; if present it is once, few, many or a size class.

j_gene,len,v_gene,abundance,d_gene,CDR3nt,CDR3aa
TRBJ2-1,12,TRBV29-1,many,-,TGCAGCGTTGGGGGCCTAGGACCGGAGCAGTTCTTC,CSVGGLGPEQFF
TRBJ2-3,16,TRBV3-1,few,-,TGTGCCAGCAGCCAAGATGGGGCTCTCCCTGGAGATACGCAGTATTTT,CASSQDGALPGDTQYF
TRBJ2-5,13,TRBV20-1,few,-,TGCAGTGCCGCCAGACAGACCCAAGAGACCCAGTACTTC,CSAARQTQETQYF
TRBJ1-2,14,TRBV29-1,-,-,TGCAGCGTTGATCGGCTTCTATCTAGCTATGGCTACACCTTC,CSVDRLLSSYGYTF
TRBJ2-1,13,TRBV7-3,few,-,TGTGCCAGCGCTCGGGTCCGAGACAATGAGCAGTTCTTC,CASARVRDNEQFF
TRBJ1-2,15,TRBV10-3,few,-,TGTGCCATCAGTGAGTCGGGGGGGGCTGGCTATGGCTACACCTTC,CAISESGGAGYGYTF
TRBJ2-1,12,TRBV24-1,once,-,TGTGCCACCCAGGGGGGGGCGAATGAGCAGTTCTTC,CATQGGANEQFF
TRBJ1-4,16,TRBV4-3,few,-,TGCGCCAGCAGCCGGGGCCGGGACTTAACTAATGAAAAACTGTTTTTT,CASSRGRDLTNEKLFF
TRBJ2-1,12,TRBV9,once,-,TGTGCCAGCGGCGTAGTAGTGAATGAGCAGTTCTTC,CASGVVVNEQFF
TRBJ1-2,15,TRBV20-1,few,-,TGCAGTGCTAGAGATACAAAAGGCAGTGGCTATGGCTACACCTTC,CSARDTKGSGYGYTF
TRBJ1-2,14,TRBV5-1,many,-,TGCGCCAGCAGCTTGTTGGACAGCAACTATGGCTACACCTTC,CASSLLDSNYGYTF
TRBJ1-2,14,TRBV20-1,-,-,TGCAGTGCTAGAGGGGACCAGACAGGCTATGGCTACACCTTC,CSARGDQTGYGYTF
TRBJ2-7,16,TRBV7-9,-,TRBD2,TGTGCCAGCAGCCCAACCGGACTAGCGGACTACAATGAGCAGTACTTC,CASSPTGLADYNEQYF
TRBJ2-1,16,TRBV6-6,many,TRBD2,TGTGCCAGCAGTTATCCGACTAGCGGGGTTGCCAATGAGCAGTTCTTC,CASSYPTSGVANEQFF
TRBJ2-2,15,TRBV20-1,-,TRBD1,TGCAGTGCTAGAAAGGGACAGGGGGCGATCGGGGAGCTGTTTTTT,CSARKGQGAIGELFF
TRBJ2-1,15,TRBV12-3/TRBV12-4,-,-,TGTGCCAGCAGTGAGGGGGGGGCCCCTCGGAATGAGCAGTTCTTC,CASSEGGAPRNEQFF
TRBJ1-6,13,TRBV15,-,-,TGTGCCACCAGCAGAGTGCTGCTTTCACCCCTCCACTTT,CATSRVLLSPLHF
TRBJ2-1,13,TRBV7-3,few,-,TGTGCCAGCAGCAGACGTGAAGACAATGAGCAGTTCTTC,CASSRREDNEQFF
TRBJ2-7,13,TRBV20-1,-,-,TGCAGTGGGGAGACTGTCCCGTCCTACGAGCAGTACTTC,CSGETVPSYEQYF
TRBJ2-1,15,TRBV27,-,-,TGTGCCAGCAGTTGGAGTAGCGGAGTCTACAATGAGCAGTTCTTC,CASSWSSGVYNEQFF
TRBJ2-7,12,TRBV7-2,-,-,TGTGCCAGCAGCCCCACAGGGTTCGAGCAGTACTTC,CASSPTGFEQYF
TRBJ2-3,12,TRBV14,few,-,TGTGCCAGCAGCCAGTCCGGATATACGCAGTATTTT,CASSQSGYTQYF
TRBJ2-7,16,TRBV4-2,few,-,TGTGCCAGCAGCCAAGATCTCCTAACAGCCTCCTACGAGCAGTACTTC,CASSQDLLTASYEQYF
TRBJ2-1,12,TRBV7-9,-,-,TGTGCCAGCAGCCTCCACCCTCGGGAGCAGTTCTTC,CASSLHPREQFF
TRBJ2-7,15,TRBV6-1,-,-,TGTGCCAGCAGTGAAGGGGCCTCGGGGCCCCACGAGCAGTACTTC,CASSEGASGPHEQYF
TRBJ1-5,15,TRBV10-3,-,-,TGTGCCATCAGTGCTGACACCCGGGGCAATCAGCCCCAGCATTTT,CAISADTRGNQPQHF
TRBJ2-5,13,TRBV28,-,TRBD2,TGTGCCAGCGCTGTCGGACTAGCGAAGACCCAGTACTTC,CASAVGLAKTQYF
TRBJ2-1,15,TRBV20-1,-,TRBD2,TGCAGTGCTAGAGATTTCGTAGCGGGGGGTTATGAGCAGTTCTTC,CSARDFVAGGYEQFF
TRBJ2-1,15,TRBV7-9,-,TRBD2,TGTGCCAGCAGACTAGCGGGGGCCCTCCACAATGAGCAGTTCTTC,CASRLAGALHNEQFF
TRBJ2-3,14,TRBV10-3,few,-,TGTGCCATCAGTGAGGAGGTTAGCACAGATACGCAGTATTTT,CAISEEVSTDTQYF
TRBJ2-4,19,TRBV12-3/TRBV12-4,-,TRBD1,TGTGCCAGCAGCCCCGGGACAGGGGCCGGACCAAACCGGGGTAACATTCAGTACTTC,CASSPGTGAGPNRGNIQYF
TRBJ1-2,18,TRBV4-3,-,TRBD1,TGCGCCAGCAGCCAAGACCCAGACAGGGGTTATATTTCTTATGGCTACACCTTC,CASSQDPDRGYISYGYTF